This T cell receptor beta chain was identified during a study of technical replicates of blood from a handful of donors. The germline gives CDR1 SGHRS, CDR2 YFSETQ. The CDR3 covers 16 residues. Trimming removed 0 bases at V and 1 base at J, with 13 bases between. Sequencing was performed with immunoSEQ multiplex PCR; in TCRdb, only in-frame clones are kept and a portion is missing. The sample yields 84,000 or so clones, about 94% seen once. This clone appeared a single time. Sequencing was performed on T cells isolated from PBMCs. This TCR was sampled from a human donor in good health. The genes are TRBV5-1 and TRBJ1-1, with no clear D. CDR3 sequence reads: CASSLDPSNTNTEAFF. CDR3 coding DNA: TGCGCCAGCAGCTTGGACCCGTCAAACACGAACACTGAAGCTTTCTTT.